The text below deals with one T cell receptor beta chain. The antigen remains undetermined. Preparation of TRB cDNA libraries relied on 5' RACE carrying UMI labels. Using the 5' RACE reads, TCRdb records one entry per CDR3 protein without DNA. The listing contains 100,000 to 150,000 distinct CDR3 sequences. There are 14 residues in the CDR3. Germline V gene lookup returns CDR1 SGHNT and CDR2 YENEEA. The data derive from a study of CXCR3-negative and CXCR3-positive naive CD8 T cells. For the study at large: Every library held about 1.5 +/- 0.3 million TRB reads, and the total came to roughly 150 million.

Study observations and caveats: Naive CXCR3-positive and CXCR3-negative cells shared TRBV-TRBJ usage; memory cells diverged. When CXCR3-positive naive cells were set against CXCR3-negative naive cells, the former had more hydrophobic TRB CDR3s.

The sequence derives from a human donor in good health. Some clones in this sample may be carry-over from other donors' samples. Input material: naive CXCR3+ CD8+ T cells from blood. The subset is: CD45RO-CCR7+CD27+CD95- naive CD8+ T cells expressing CXCR3 (TNR3+). This chain links TRBV11-3 with TRBJ2-7; TCRdb indicates TRBD1, and absent DNA this call remains unverified. The CDR3 spells CASSLPGQSYEQYF.